The entry below describes one T cell receptor (beta chain). No antigen is known for it. Data came from immunoSEQ multiplex PCR; TCRdb stores just in-frame clones and leaves some out. The sample lists roughly 68,000 clones, 84% seen once, with 1.6% in the top ten. Per germline, CDR1 SGHTA and CDR2 FQGTGA. This CDR3 spans 14 amino acids. The ends lost 3 bases at V and 2 bases at J; junction bases unmatched: 4. This entry comes from a study of OX40 agonist ivuxolimab in advanced cancers. Study as a whole: The dose-escalation group included hepatocellular carcinoma, melanoma, renal cell carcinoma and head and neck cancer. Partial response was recorded in three patients: one hepatocellular carcinoma and two cutaneous melanoma cases.

Study observations and caveats: It was not determined which antigens were specifically recognized by the peripheral T cells that had undergone clonal expansion. Compared with CD4+, CD8+ T cells on average had more expanded clones.

The source is an adult with an advanced solid tumor such as melanoma, head and neck, liver or kidney cancer. The chain couples TRBV7-3 to TRBJ2-7; 7 positions agree with TRBD1. Source: CD4+ or CD8+ T cells sorted from blood, taken in a trial of the OX40 agonist ivuxolimab. The CDR3 DNA reads TGTGCCAGCAGCTTTTTACAGGGGCCCTACGAGCAGTACTTC. It yields the protein CASSFLQGPYEQYF.